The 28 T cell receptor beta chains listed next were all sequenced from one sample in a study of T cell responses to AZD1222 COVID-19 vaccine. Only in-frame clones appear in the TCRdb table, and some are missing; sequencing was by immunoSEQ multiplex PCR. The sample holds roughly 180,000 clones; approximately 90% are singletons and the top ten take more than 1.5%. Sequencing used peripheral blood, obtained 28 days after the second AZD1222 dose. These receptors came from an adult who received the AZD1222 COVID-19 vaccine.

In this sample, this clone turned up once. The CDR3 sequence: CASTLRVSGGYTF. The CDR3 DNA is TGTGCCAGTACCCTTCGGGTCTCTGGTGGCTACACCTTC. The chain joins TRBV19 to TRBJ1-2, with D hard to call. CDR3 length: 13 residues. CDR1 is LNHDA and CDR2 is SQIVND in the germline V gene (reference sequence). V lost 7 bases and J 7 bases, leaving 16 bases between the germline ends.

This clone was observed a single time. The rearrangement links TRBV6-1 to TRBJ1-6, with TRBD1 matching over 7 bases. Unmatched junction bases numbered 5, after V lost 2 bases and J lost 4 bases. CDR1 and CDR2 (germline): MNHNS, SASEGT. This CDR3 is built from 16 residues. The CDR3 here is CASSEPPQGYNSPLHF. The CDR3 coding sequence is TGTGCCAGCAGTGAACCTCCACAGGGGTATAATTCACCCCTCCACTTT.

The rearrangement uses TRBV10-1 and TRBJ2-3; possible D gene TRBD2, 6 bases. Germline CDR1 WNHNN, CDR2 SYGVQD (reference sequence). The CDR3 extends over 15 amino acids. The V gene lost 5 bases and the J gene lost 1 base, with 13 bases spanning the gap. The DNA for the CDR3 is TGCGCCAGCAGTCCAGGGACTTTTGGCACAGATACGCAGTATTTT. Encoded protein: CASSPGTFGTDTQYF.

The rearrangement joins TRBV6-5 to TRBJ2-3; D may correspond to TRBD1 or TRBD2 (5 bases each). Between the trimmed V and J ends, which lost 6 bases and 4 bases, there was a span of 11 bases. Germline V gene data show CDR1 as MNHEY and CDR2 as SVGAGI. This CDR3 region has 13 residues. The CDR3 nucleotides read TGTGCCAGCAGCGAGGGGTGGGCAGATACGCAGTATTTT. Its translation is CASSEGWADTQYF.

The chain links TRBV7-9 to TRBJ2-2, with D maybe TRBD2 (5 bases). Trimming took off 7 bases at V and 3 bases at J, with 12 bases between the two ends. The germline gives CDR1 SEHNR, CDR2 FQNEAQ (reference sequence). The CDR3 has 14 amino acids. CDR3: CASIRDLDTGELFF. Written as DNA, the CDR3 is TGTGCCAGCATTCGGGATTTGGACACCGGGGAGCTGTTTTTT. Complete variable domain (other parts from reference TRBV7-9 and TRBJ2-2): DTGVSQNPRHKITKRGQNVTFRCDPISEHNRLYWYRQTLGQGPEFLTYFQNEAQLEKSRLLSDRFSAERPKGSFSTLEIQRTEQGDSAMYLCASIRDLDTGELFFGEGSRLTVL.

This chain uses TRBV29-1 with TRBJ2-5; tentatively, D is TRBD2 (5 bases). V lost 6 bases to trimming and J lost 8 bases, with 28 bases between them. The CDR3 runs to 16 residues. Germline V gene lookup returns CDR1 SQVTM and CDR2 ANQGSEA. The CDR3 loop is CSVLEAHSRGKRTQYF. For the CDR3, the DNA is TGCAGCGTCCTCGAAGCCCACAGCCGGGGAAAGAGAACCCAGTACTTC.

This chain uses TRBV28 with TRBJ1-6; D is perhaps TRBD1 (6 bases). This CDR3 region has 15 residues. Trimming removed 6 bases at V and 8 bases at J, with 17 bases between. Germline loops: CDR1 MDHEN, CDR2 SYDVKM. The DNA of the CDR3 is TGTGCCAGCAGCAACAGGGCCGCGAGGTATTCACCCCTCCACTTT. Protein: CASSNRAARYSPLHF. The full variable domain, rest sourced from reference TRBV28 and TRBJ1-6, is DVKVTQSSRYLVKRTGEKVFLECVQDMDHENMFWYRQDPGLGLRLIYFSYDVKMKEKGDIPEGYSVSREKKERFSLILESASTNQTSMYLCASSNRAARYSPLHFGNGTRLTVT.

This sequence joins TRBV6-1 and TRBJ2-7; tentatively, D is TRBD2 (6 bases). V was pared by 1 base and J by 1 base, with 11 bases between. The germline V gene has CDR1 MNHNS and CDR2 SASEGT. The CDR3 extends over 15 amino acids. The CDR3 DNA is TGTGCCAGCAGTGAAGAACAGCGGGCATCCTACGAGCAGTACTTC. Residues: CASSEEQRASYEQYF.

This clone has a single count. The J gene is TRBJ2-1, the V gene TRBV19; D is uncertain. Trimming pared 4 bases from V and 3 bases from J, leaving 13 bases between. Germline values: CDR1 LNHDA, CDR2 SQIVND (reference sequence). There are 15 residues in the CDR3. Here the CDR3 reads CASSTSMGGYNEQFF. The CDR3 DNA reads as TGTGCCAGTAGTACCTCCATGGGCGGCTACAATGAGCAGTTCTTC.

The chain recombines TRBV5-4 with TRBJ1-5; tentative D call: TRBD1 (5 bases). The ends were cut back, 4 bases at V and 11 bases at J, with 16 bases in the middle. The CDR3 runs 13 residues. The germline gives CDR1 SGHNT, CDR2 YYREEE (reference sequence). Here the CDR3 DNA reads TGTGCCAGCAGCGTAGACAGAGACCCAGCCCAGCATTTT. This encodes CASSVDRDPAQHF.

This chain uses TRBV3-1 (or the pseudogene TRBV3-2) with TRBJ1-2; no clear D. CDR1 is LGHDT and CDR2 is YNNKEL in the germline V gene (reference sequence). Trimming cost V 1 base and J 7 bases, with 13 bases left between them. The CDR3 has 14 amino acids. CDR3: CASSQASTSLGYTF. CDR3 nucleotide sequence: TGTGCCAGCAGCCAAGCCTCTACCTCCCTTGGCTACACCTTC.

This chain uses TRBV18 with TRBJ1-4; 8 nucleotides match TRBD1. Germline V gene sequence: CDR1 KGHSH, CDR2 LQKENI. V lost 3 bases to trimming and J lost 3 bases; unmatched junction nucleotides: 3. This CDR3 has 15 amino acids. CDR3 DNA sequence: TGTGCCAGCTCACCCATACAGGGGGCTAATGAAAAACTGTTTTTT. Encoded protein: CASSPIQGANEKLFF. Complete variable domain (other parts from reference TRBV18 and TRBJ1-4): NAGVMQNPRHLVRRRGQEARLRCSPMKGHSHVYWYRQLPEEGLKFMVYLQKENIIDESGMPKERFSAEFPKEGPSILRIQQVVRGDSAAYFCASSPIQGANEKLFFGSGTQLSVL.

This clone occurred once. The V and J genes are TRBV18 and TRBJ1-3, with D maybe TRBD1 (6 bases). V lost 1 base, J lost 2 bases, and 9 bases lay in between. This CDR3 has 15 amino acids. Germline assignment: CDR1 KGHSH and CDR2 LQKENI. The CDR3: CASSPLDSTGNTIYF. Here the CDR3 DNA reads TGTGCCAGCTCACCACTGGACAGCACTGGAAACACCATATATTTT.

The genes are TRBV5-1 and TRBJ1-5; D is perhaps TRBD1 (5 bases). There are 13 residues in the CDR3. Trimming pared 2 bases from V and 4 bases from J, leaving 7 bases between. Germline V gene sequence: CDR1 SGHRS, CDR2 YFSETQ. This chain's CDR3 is CASSLGVNQPQHF. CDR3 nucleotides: TGCGCCAGCAGCTTAGGGGTTAATCAGCCCCAGCATTTT.

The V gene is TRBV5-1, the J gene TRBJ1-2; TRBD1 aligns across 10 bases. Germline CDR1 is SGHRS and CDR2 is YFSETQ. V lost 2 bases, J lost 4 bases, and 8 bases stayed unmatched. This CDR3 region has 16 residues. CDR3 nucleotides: TGCGCCAGCAGCTTTGGGGATGGGACAGGGGTCTATGGCTACACCTTC. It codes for CASSFGDGTGVYGYTF.

The CDR3 coding sequence is TGTGCCAGCAGTCCCAGCAGGGCCACCTACAATGAGCAGTTCTTC. Protein: CASSPSRATYNEQFF. The chain recombines TRBV7-2 with TRBJ2-1; D is possibly TRBD1 (5 bases). From germline, CDR1 is SGHTA and CDR2 FQGNSA. V was clipped by 6 bases and J by 2 bases, with 14 bases between them. This CDR3 spans 15 amino acids.

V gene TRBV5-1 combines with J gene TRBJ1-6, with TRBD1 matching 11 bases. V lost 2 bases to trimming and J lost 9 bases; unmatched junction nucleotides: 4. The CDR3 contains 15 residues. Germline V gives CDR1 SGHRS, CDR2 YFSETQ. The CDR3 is CASSFGQGAGSPLHF. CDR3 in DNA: TGCGCCAGCAGCTTTGGACAGGGGGCAGGTTCACCCCTCCACTTT.

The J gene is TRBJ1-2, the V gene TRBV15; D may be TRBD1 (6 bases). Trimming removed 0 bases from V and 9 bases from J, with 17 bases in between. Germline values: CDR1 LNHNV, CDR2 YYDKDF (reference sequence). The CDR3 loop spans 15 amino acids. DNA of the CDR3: TGTGCCACCAGCAGAGATCGGAACAGGGTTCCAAGCTACACCTTC. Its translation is CATSRDRNRVPSYTF.

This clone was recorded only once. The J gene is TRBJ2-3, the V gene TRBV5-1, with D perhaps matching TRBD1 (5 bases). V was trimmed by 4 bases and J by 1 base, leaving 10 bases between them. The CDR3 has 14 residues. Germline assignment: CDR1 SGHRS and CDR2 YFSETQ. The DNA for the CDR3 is TGCGCCAGCAGCCCTGGGGCCGGCACAGATACGCAGTATTTT. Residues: CASSPGAGTDTQYF.

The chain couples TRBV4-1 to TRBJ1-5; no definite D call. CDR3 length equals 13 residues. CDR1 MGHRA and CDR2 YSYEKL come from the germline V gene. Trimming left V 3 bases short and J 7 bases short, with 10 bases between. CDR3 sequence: CASSHPGHQPQHF. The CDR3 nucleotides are TGCGCCAGCAGCCACCCTGGGCACCAGCCCCAGCATTTT.

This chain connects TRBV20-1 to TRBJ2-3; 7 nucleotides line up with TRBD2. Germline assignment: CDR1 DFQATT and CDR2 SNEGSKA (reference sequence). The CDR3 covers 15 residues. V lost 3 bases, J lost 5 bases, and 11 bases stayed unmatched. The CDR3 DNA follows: TGCAGTGCTAGTGCTAGGACCCCGGGGGGAGATACGCAGTATTTT. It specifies CSASARTPGGDTQYF.

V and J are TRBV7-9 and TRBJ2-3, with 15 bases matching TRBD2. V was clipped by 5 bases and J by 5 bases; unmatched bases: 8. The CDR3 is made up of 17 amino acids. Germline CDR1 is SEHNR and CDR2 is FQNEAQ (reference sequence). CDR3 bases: TGTGCCAGCAGCCTCGGACTAGCGGGGGGGCAAGGAGATACGCAGTATTTT. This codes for CASSLGLAGGQGDTQYF.

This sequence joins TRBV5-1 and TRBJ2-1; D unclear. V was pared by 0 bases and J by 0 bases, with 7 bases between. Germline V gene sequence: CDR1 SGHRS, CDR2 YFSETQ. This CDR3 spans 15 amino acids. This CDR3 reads CASSLAGLSYNEQFF. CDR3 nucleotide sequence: TGCGCCAGCAGCTTGGCCGGTCTCTCCTACAATGAGCAGTTCTTC.

CDR3 sequence reads: CASSYFGSTVSPLHF. CDR3 DNA: TGTGCCAGCAGTTACTTTGGCAGTACTGTGTCACCCCTCCACTTT. J is TRBJ1-6 and V is TRBV6-5, with D hard to call. Germline V gene lookup returns CDR1 MNHEY and CDR2 SVGAGI. Trimming pared 1 base from V and 10 bases from J, leaving 14 bases between. The CDR3 spans 15 residues.

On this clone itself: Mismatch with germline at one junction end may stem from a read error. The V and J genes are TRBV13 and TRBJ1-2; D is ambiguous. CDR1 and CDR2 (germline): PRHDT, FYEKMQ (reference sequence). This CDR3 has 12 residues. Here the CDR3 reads CSSGVTGYGYTF. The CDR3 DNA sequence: TGTTCCAGTGGGGTGACGGGCTATGGCTACACCTTC.

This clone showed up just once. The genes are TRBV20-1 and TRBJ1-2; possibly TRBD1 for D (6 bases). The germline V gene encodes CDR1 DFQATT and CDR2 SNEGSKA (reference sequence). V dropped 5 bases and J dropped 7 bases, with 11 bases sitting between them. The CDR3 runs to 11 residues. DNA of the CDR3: TGCAGTGCTCCAACAGGGTCTGGCTACACCTTC. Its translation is CSAPTGSGYTF.

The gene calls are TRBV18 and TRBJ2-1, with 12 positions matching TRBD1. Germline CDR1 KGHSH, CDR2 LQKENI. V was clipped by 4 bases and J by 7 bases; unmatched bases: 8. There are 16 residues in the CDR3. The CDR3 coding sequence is TGTGCCAGCTCACGGGACAGGGGGCAAGTGGGGAATGAGCAGTTCTTC. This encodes CASSRDRGQVGNEQFF.

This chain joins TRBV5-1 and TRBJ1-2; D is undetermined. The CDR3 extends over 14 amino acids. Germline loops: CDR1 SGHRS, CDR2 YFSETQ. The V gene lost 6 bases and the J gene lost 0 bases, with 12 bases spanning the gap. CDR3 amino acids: CASTLTPANYGYTF. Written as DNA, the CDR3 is TGCGCCAGCACCCTGACACCCGCTAACTATGGCTACACCTTC. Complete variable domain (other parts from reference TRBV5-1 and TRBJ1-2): KAGVTQTPRYLIKTRGQQVTLSCSPISGHRSVSWYQQTPGQGLQFLFEYFSETQRNKGNFPGRFSGRQFSNSRSEMNVSTLELGDSALYLCASTLTPANYGYTFGSGTRLTVV.